This T cell receptor (beta chain) was documented in a study of neoadjuvant nivolumab and ipilimumab in lung cancer. Only in-frame clones appear in the TCRdb table, and some are missing; sequencing was by immunoSEQ multiplex PCR. The data contain 9,000 to 10,000 clones, about four fifths of them singletons. Germline assignment: CDR1 SGDLS and CDR2 YYNGEE. This CDR3 contains 17 residues. V lost 0 bases to trimming and J lost 2 bases; unmatched junction nucleotides: 7. The sequence was obtained from an adult with non-small cell lung cancer. The V and J genes are TRBV9 and TRBJ2-5; 10 positions agree with TRBD2. The source material was peripheral blood, sampled before neoadjuvant nivolumab, alone or with ipilimumab. The CDR3 region is CASSVDPTSGLQETQYF. The CDR3 DNA sequence: TGTGCCAGCAGCGTAGACCCGACTAGCGGGTTACAAGAGACCCAGTACTTC.